The 28 T cell receptor beta chains given below trace back to one sample, sequenced in a study of control samples from healthy donors and cancer patients. Method: immunoSEQ multiplex PCR; TCRdb's copy keeps in-frame clones and lacks some. Of roughly 79,000 clones detected, more than 75% appear once; the ten largest clones hold over 13%. Material for sequencing was blood. All receptors derive from a man aged 45-60 years in good health.

This chain connects TRBV2 to TRBJ1-5; TRBD1 might be the D (5 bases). The germline CDR1 and CDR2 sequences are SNHLY and FYNNEI. The CDR3 totals 13 residues. The germline V and J ends were trimmed by 7 bases and 5 bases, with 12 bases remaining between them. This chain's CDR3 is CASNQAGHQPQHF. DNA for the CDR3: TGTGCCAGCAACCAGGCAGGGCATCAGCCCCAGCATTTT.

This sequence joins TRBV2 and TRBJ2-2; D call uncertain. The CDR3 has 16 amino acids. In germline, CDR1 is SNHLY, CDR2 FYNNEI. Trimming pared 2 bases from V and 1 base from J, leaving 11 bases between. The DNA for the CDR3 is TGTGCCAGCAGTGAAAAGGTCCCTCGGAACACCGGGGAGCTGTTTTTT. It translates to CASSEKVPRNTGELFF.

In nucleotides, the CDR3 is TGTGCCAGCAGCGAACAGCGGGAGGGGTGGAATGAGCAGTTCTTC. It yields the protein CASSEQREGWNEQFF. The chain recombines TRBV2 with TRBJ2-1, with 10 bases that match TRBD2. The CDR3 is 15 residues long. The ends lost 6 bases at V and 7 bases at J; junction bases unmatched: 9. The germline CDR1 and CDR2 sequences are SNHLY and FYNNEI.

The chain has TRBV9 and TRBJ2-1; the match to TRBD2 covers 16 bases. Germline V gene data show CDR1 as SGDLS and CDR2 as YYNGEE. The junction had 9 bases not matched to a gene; V was cut back by 5 bases and J by 10 bases. The CDR3 consists of 16 residues. The CDR3 coding sequence is TGTGCCAGCAGTGAAAGCGGGACTAGCGGGAGGGAAGAGCAGTTCTTC. Residues: CASSESGTSGREEQFF. Combining the CDR3 with reference TRBV9 and TRBJ2-1 gives the whole variable domain DSGVTQTPKHLITATGQRVTLRCSPRSGDLSVYWYQQSLDQGLQFLIQYYNGEERAKGNILERFSAQQFPDLHSELNLSSLELGDSALYFCASSESGTSGREEQFFGPGTRLTVL.

Only one count was recorded for this clone. For the CDR3, the DNA is TGTGCCAGCAGCCCTAGCGGGAGCTCCTACAATGAGCAGTTCTTC. Translated: CASSPSGSSYNEQFF. The chain employs TRBV7-8 and TRBJ2-1, with 10 bases identical to TRBD2. CDR1 is SGHVS, CDR2 FQNEAQ, per germline. The CDR3 spans 15 residues. V lost 5 bases to trimming and J lost 0 bases; unmatched junction nucleotides: 1.

V usage is TRBV28 and J usage is TRBJ2-5, with a tentative D call TRBD2 (6 bases). The CDR3 has 15 amino acids. Germline CDR1 reads MDHEN; CDR2 reads SYDVKM. The V end lost 4 bases, the J end lost 3 bases, and 15 bases lay between the germline ends. The CDR3 loop reads CASSSPTSRKETQYF. DNA for the CDR3: TGTGCCAGCAGTTCACCAACTAGCCGAAAAGAGACCCAGTACTTC. Variable domain in full (rest from reference TRBV28 and TRBJ2-5): DVKVTQSSRYLVKRTGEKVFLECVQDMDHENMFWYRQDPGLGLRLIYFSYDVKMKEKGDIPEGYSVSREKKERFSLILESASTNQTSMYLCASSSPTSRKETQYFGPGTRLLVL.

V is TRBV3-1 (or the pseudogene TRBV3-2) and J is TRBJ2-5, with D unresolved. V dropped 0 bases and J dropped 4 bases, with 15 bases sitting between them. CDR1 LGHDT and CDR2 YNNKEL come from the germline V gene (reference sequence). CDR3 length: 16 residues. CDR3 sequence: CASSQDRSPAGETQYF. The CDR3 DNA reads TGTGCCAGCAGCCAAGATCGATCGCCGGCCGGAGAGACCCAGTACTTC.

The chain uses TRBV24-1 and TRBJ1-4, with D possibly being TRBD1 (6 bases). The germline V gene encodes CDR1 KGHDR and CDR2 SFDVKD. V lost 7 bases to trimming and J lost 5 bases, with 16 bases between them. This CDR3 has 15 residues. CDR3 loop: CATSDGGPVNEKLFF. The CDR3, as DNA: TGTGCCACCAGCGATGGGGGGCCGGTAAATGAAAAACTGTTTTTT.

The DNA for the CDR3 is TGTGCCAGCAGCTTGGGCCCCAACGTCCTGACTTTC. Amino acids: CASSLGPNVLTF. The chain carries TRBV7-2 and TRBJ2-6, with D unclear. V was shortened by 3 bases and J by 8 bases, with 5 bases between the two germline ends. This CDR3 has 12 amino acids. Germline CDR1 and CDR2: SGHTA and FQGNSA. The whole variable domain, remainder taken from reference TRBV7-2 and TRBJ2-6, is GAGVSQSPSNKVTEKGKDVELRCDPISGHTALYWYRQSLGQGLEFLIYFQGNSAPDKSGLPSDRFSAERTGGSVSTLTIQRTQQEDSAVYLCASSLGPNVLTFGAGSRLTVL.

V is TRBV6-2 or TRBV6-3 and J is TRBJ2-1, with TRBD2 identical over 8 bases. The CDR3 contains 15 residues. The germline V gene encodes CDR1 MNHEY and CDR2 SVGEGT. Losses at the gene ends were 2 bases for V and 7 bases for J; bases not matched to a gene: 7. The CDR3 is CASSYGYRGGNEQFF. CDR3 sequence (DNA): TGTGCCAGCAGTTACGGTTACCGGGGGGGGAATGAGCAGTTCTTC.

This sequence joins TRBV6-6 and TRBJ1-5; 9 bases are a match to TRBD1. Germline lookup yields CDR1 MNHNY and CDR2 SVGAGI (reference sequence). The length of the CDR3 is 15 residues. V shed 6 bases and J 5 bases; nucleotides not matched to a gene: 8. This CDR3 is CASSQPGQGHQPQHF. The CDR3 DNA reads TGTGCCAGCAGCCAACCGGGACAGGGACATCAGCCCCAGCATTTT.

The rearrangement links TRBV19 to TRBJ2-2; D is undetermined. V was cut by 6 bases and J by 7 bases, with 15 bases left in between. CDR3 size: 14 residues. From germline, CDR1 is LNHDA and CDR2 SQIVND (reference sequence). CDR3 region: CASSTARTGGELFF. The CDR3, as DNA: TGTGCCAGTAGCACCGCCCGGACGGGCGGGGAGCTGTTTTTT.

The gene calls are TRBV5-1 and TRBJ2-5; possible D gene TRBD1, 6 bases. The length of the CDR3 is 14 residues. V gave up 4 bases and J gave up 2 bases, with 12 bases separating them. Germline CDR1 is SGHRS and CDR2 is YFSETQ. In DNA form, the CDR3 reads TGCGCCAGCAGCCCAACAGGGATACAAGAGACCCAGTACTTC. Its protein product is CASSPTGIQETQYF.

The chain has TRBV19 and TRBJ2-5; the D is unclear. The CDR3 spans 11 residues. Germline V gene data show CDR1 as LNHDA and CDR2 as SQIVND (reference sequence). With 2 bases removed from V and 5 bases from J, the gap between germline ends came to 3 bases. The CDR3 is CASSIRETQYF. The CDR3 DNA follows: TGTGCCAGTAGTATACGGGAGACCCAGTACTTC. Based on the CDR3 plus reference TRBV19 and TRBJ2-5, the full variable domain is DGGITQSPKYLFRKEGQNVTLSCEQNLNHDAMYWYRQDPGQGLRLIYYSQIVNDFQKGDIAEGYSVSREKKESFPLTVTSAQKNPTAFYLCASSIRETQYFGPGTRLLVL.

This chain uses TRBV6-4 with TRBJ2-7; 9 bases line up with TRBD2. This CDR3 is built from 14 residues. V lost 5 bases and J lost 6; bases outside the gene matches: 8. Germline V gene sequence: CDR1 MRHNA, CDR2 SNTAGT. The CDR3 here is CASSQTSGGLEQYF. CDR3 bases: TGTGCCAGCAGTCAGACTAGCGGAGGTCTCGAGCAGTACTTC.

The chain couples TRBV4-1 to TRBJ2-5; 10 bases line up with TRBD1. Germline trimming cut 0 bases from V and 4 bases from J; bases unmatched to any gene: 11. CDR3 length: 18 amino acids. Per the germline V gene, CDR1 is MGHRA and CDR2 is YSYEKL. CDR3 protein: CASSQDYGTGVWGETQYF. CDR3 nucleotide sequence: TGCGCCAGCAGCCAAGATTATGGGACAGGGGTGTGGGGAGAGACCCAGTACTTC.

The chain recombines TRBV29-1 with TRBJ2-1; D may be TRBD2 (6 bases). This CDR3 contains 13 residues. The germline V gene has CDR1 SQVTM and CDR2 ANQGSEA. V shed 6 bases and J shed 1 base, with 10 bases lying between them. CDR3 residues: CSVYRESYNEQFF. As DNA, the CDR3 is TGCAGCGTGTATCGGGAGTCCTACAATGAGCAGTTCTTC.

This chain links TRBV28 with TRBJ1-6; D is unclear. Per the germline V gene, CDR1 is MDHEN and CDR2 is SYDVKM. Trimming removed 2 bases from V and 3 bases from J, with 8 bases in between. The CDR3 spans 15 residues. The CDR3 protein is CASSLMADYNSPLHF. DNA for the CDR3: TGTGCCAGCAGTTTAATGGCAGACTATAATTCACCCCTCCACTTT.

The chain carries TRBV29-1 and TRBJ2-4; possibly TRBD1 for D (7 bases). The germline V gene encodes CDR1 SQVTM and CDR2 ANQGSEA. V lost 7 bases to trimming and J lost 6 bases, with 13 bases between them. CDR3 length equals 12 residues. The CDR3 sequence: CSAGQEGNIQYF. The CDR3 DNA sequence: TGCAGCGCCGGACAGGAGGGAAACATTCAGTACTTC.

A few counts support this clone. This chain links TRBV28 with TRBJ1-1; 8 bases match TRBD1. Germline trimming cut 2 bases from V and 10 bases from J; bases unmatched to any gene: 3. This CDR3 is 12 amino acids long. The V gene's germline CDR1 is MDHEN and CDR2 SYDVKM. CDR3 nucleotide sequence: TGTGCCAGCAGTTTAGCCGACAGGGGAGCTTTCTTT. Its protein product is CASSLADRGAFF.

The chain carries TRBV2 and TRBJ2-7; 8 bases line up with TRBD1. The CDR3 length is 17 residues. After removal of 3 bases from V and 0 bases from J, the junction contained 10 bases not matched to a gene. Germline CDR1 SNHLY, CDR2 FYNNEI. The CDR3 sequence is CASSDNVLGQGSYEQYF. DNA of the CDR3: TGTGCCAGCAGTGATAATGTATTAGGACAGGGCTCCTACGAGCAGTACTTC.

The chain has TRBV7-2 and TRBJ2-1; TRBD2 matches at 9 bases. The CDR3 is 16 amino acids. With V trimmed by 6 bases and J by 9 bases, 15 bases remained unmatched. CDR1 and CDR2 (germline): SGHTA, FQGNSA. In DNA form, the CDR3 reads TGTGCCAGCAGTCCCGCGGGCCCAGCGGGAGGTCCTGAGCAGTTCTTC. Protein: CASSPAGPAGGPEQFF.

J is TRBJ2-1 and V is TRBV6-4, with D possibly being TRBD2 (5 bases). Germline V gene sequence: CDR1 MRHNA, CDR2 SNTAGT. V lost 3 bases and J lost 5, with 8 bases in between. CDR3 length: 13 amino acids. The CDR3 reads CASSERANNEQFF. The CDR3 DNA reads as TGTGCCAGCAGTGAGAGGGCTAACAATGAGCAGTTCTTC.

The rearrangement joins TRBV2 to TRBJ1-3; D is unclear. Trimming cost V 9 bases and J 0 bases, with 9 bases left between them. Germline assignment: CDR1 SNHLY and CDR2 FYNNEI. The CDR3 totals 13 residues. CDR3: CARQRFSGNTIYF. As DNA, the CDR3 is TGTGCCAGGCAGCGCTTCTCTGGAAACACCATATATTTT.

The CDR3 DNA reads as TGTGCCAGCTCACCATTATGGGGGGGCCGCTCCTACGAGCAGTACTTC. Residues: CASSPLWGGRSYEQYF. The V gene is TRBV18, the J gene TRBJ2-7, with TRBD2 as a possible D gene (7 bases). Per the germline V gene, CDR1 is KGHSH and CDR2 is LQKENI. With 2 bases removed from V and 0 bases from J, the gap between germline ends came to 14 bases. The CDR3 has 16 amino acids.

The chain links TRBV23-1 to TRBJ2-1, with 10 bases that match TRBD2. TRBV23-1 is an open reading frame whose function is uncertain. CDR3 length: 17 residues. With 0 bases clipped from V and 0 bases from J, the junction kept 2 bases outside the gene matches. CDR3 region: CASSQSSGRPSYNEQFF. Here the CDR3 DNA reads TGCGCCAGCAGTCAATCTAGCGGGAGGCCCTCCTACAATGAGCAGTTCTTC.

The chain joins TRBV5-1 to TRBJ1-2; D might be TRBD1 (6 bases). The CDR3 covers 16 residues. Trimming left V 2 bases short and J 7 bases short, with 21 bases between. In germline, CDR1 is SGHRS, CDR2 YFSETQ. For the CDR3, the DNA is TGCGCCAGCAGCTTCGGGGGGCGCGGGGATTATCCTGGCTACACCTTC. It specifies CASSFGGRGDYPGYTF.

This clone was seen once. The V gene is TRBV30, the J gene TRBJ1-4, with D perhaps matching TRBD1 (6 bases). V lost 3 bases to trimming and J lost 8 bases, with 13 bases between them. This CDR3 comprises 13 residues. Germline CDR1 is GTSNPN and CDR2 is SVGIG (reference sequence). CDR3 in amino acids: CAWSQGRGEKLFF. In DNA, the CDR3 is TGTGCCTGGAGCCAGGGGAGGGGAGAAAAACTGTTTTTT.